The present entry profiles one TCR beta chain with its context. Positive CCR7 selection of CD45RO-negative cells yielded the naive CD8 cells, and terminally differentiated effector memory CD45RA+ cells were excluded. Donation came from healthy HIV-negative adults that had no recent acute infections or vaccinations. This specimen belongs to a study of shared clonotypes between healthy human individuals. This CDR3 has 13 amino acids. The V end was cut by 8 bases, the J end by 3 bases, with 14 bases between. CDR1 is MDHEN and CDR2 is SYDVKM in the germline V gene. Deep-level running was used for the assay. The data were produced by immunoSEQ multiplex PCR, yet TCRdb's version contains in-frame clones alone and is incomplete. The sample yields hundreds of thousands of clones, about 96% seen once.

V and J are TRBV28 and TRBJ2-7; D is undetermined. This TCR was sampled from a woman in her 30s in good health. The sequencing sample was made of naive CD8+ T cells sorted from blood. The CDR3 region is CASSYRLYYEQYF. The CDR3 coding sequence is TGTGCCAGCTCGTATCGGCTATACTACGAGCAGTACTTC.